This entry concerns a single T cell receptor beta chain. Generated by immunoSEQ multiplex PCR, the TCRdb table keeps only in-frame clones and is missing some. Here the sample spans 90,000 or so clones, 92% being singletons. This entry belongs to a study of T cell changes during pregnancy in multiple sclerosis. The germline gives CDR1 MRHNA, CDR2 SNTAGT. The CDR3 has 13 amino acids. V lost 5 bases and J 7 bases, leaving 12 bases between the germline ends. The sequence was collected from a female donor with multiple sclerosis, enrolled in a pregnancy study. The input for sequencing was peripheral blood, taken in the first trimester of pregnancy. The chain carries TRBV6-4 and TRBJ2-1; D gene unclear. CDR3 nucleotides: TGTGCCAGCAGTCCCAAACCAGCGAATGAGCAGTTCTTC. Protein sequence: CASSPKPANEQFF.